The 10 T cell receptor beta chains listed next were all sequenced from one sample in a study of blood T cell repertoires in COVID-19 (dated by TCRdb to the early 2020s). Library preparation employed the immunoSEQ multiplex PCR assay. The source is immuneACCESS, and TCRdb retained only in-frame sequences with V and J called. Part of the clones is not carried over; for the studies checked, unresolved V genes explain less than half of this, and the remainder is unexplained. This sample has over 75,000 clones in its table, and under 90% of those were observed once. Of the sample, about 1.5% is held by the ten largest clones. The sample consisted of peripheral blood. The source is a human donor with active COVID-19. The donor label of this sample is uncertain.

For the CDR3, the DNA is TGTGCCAGCAGCCAACAGGGGGGGAGAAGGGTCGATGAGCAGTTCTTC. This sequence encodes CASSQQGGRRVDEQFF. V gene TRBV5-5 combines with J gene TRBJ2-1; D is perhaps TRBD1 (8 bases). The CDR3 is 16 residues long. Germline CDR1 is SGHKS and CDR2 is YYEKEE (reference sequence). Trimming removed 4 bases at V and 8 bases at J, with 22 bases between.

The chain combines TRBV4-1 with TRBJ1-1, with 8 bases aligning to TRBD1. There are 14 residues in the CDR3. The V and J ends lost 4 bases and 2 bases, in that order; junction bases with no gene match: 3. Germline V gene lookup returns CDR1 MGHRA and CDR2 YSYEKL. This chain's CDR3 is CASSLQGANTEAFF. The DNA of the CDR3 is TGCGCCAGCAGCCTCCAGGGGGCTAACACTGAAGCTTTCTTT.

The CDR3 DNA reads as TGTGCCAGCTCCCTGCAAGTAGCGGGGGGCAGGGAGACCCAGTACTTC. It translates to CASSLQVAGGRETQYF. The chain couples TRBV4-2 to TRBJ2-5, with TRBD2 identical over 10 bases. From germline, CDR1 is LGHNA and CDR2 YNFKEQ. Losses at the gene ends were 8 bases for V and 5 bases for J; bases not matched to a gene: 14. The CDR3 contains 16 residues.

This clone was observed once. The CDR3 nucleotides read TGTGCCAGCAGCTCGGACACTTACACCGGGGAGCTGTTTTTT. Translated: CASSSDTYTGELFF. The chain links TRBV5-4 to TRBJ2-2, with D possibly TRBD1 on 5 matching bases. The CDR3 is 14 residues long. The ends were cut back, 3 bases at V and 3 bases at J, with 9 bases in the middle. Per the germline V gene, CDR1 is SGHNT and CDR2 is YYREEE (reference sequence).

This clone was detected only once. CDR3 DNA sequence: TGTGCCAGCAGTTCAAGGATTACGGGACACCTTTACGAGCAGTACTTC. Encoded protein: CASSSRITGHLYEQYF. The rearrangement links TRBV6-2 or TRBV6-3 to TRBJ2-7, with D possibly matching TRBD1 (6 bases). V was cut by 4 bases and J by 4 bases, with 20 bases left in between. The CDR3 extends over 16 amino acids. CDR1 is MNHEY, CDR2 SVGEGT, per germline.

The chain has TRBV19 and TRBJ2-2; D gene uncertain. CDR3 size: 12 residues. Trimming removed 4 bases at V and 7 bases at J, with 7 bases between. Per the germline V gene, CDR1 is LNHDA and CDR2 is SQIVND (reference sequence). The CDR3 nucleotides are TGTGCCAGTAGTAGGAGTGTCGGGGAGCTGTTTTTT. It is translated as CASSRSVGELFF.

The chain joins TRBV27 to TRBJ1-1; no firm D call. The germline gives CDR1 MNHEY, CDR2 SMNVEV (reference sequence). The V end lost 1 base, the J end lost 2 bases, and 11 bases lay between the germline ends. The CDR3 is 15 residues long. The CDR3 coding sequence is TGTGCCAGCAGTTTATGGGCGACCAGCAACACTGAAGCTTTCTTT. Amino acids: CASSLWATSNTEAFF.

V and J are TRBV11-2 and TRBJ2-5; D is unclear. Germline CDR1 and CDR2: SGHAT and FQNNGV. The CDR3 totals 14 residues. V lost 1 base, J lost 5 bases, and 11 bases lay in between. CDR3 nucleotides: TGTGCCAGCAGCTTAGGGGCCCCCAGGGAGACCCAGTACTTC. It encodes CASSLGAPRETQYF.

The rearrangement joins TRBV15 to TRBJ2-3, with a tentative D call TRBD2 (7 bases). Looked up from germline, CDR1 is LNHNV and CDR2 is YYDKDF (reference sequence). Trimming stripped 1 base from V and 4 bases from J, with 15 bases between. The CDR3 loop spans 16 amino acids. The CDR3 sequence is CATSRGGSGGPDTQYF. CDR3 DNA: TGTGCCACCAGCAGAGGTGGTTCGGGGGGCCCAGATACGCAGTATTTT.

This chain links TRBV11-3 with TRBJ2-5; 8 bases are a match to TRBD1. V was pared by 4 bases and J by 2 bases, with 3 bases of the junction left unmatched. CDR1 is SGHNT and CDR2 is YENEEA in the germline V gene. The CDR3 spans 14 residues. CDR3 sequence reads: CASSSRTGQETQYF. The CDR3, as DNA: TGTGCCAGCAGCTCGAGGACAGGGCAAGAGACCCAGTACTTC.